This TCR beta chain stems from a study of tumor-infiltrating lymphocytes in primary liver carcinoma (dated by TCRdb to the late 2010s). Regarding the research as a whole: Of the five patients, three men and two women aged 30 to 69 years, four had hepatocellular carcinoma and one had combined HCC and intrahepatic cholangiocarcinoma. Tumors of the five patients were stage T1-T3 N0M0 with maximum diameters of about 4.2 to 10 cm. Each sample produced about 3.5 to 7.13 million productive TCRbeta reads, and read depth showed no significant difference between tissue types. Across five regions of each liver tumor, along with adjacent normal tissue and blood, the study brought together TCRbeta repertoire sequencing, expression microarrays and whole-exome sequencing. A total of approximately 35 specimens from 5 patients, comprising approximately 25 tumor regions, 5 adjacent noncancerous liver tissues and 5 peripheral blood samples, were covered by TCRbeta repertoire sequencing. Agilent mRNA microarray profiling was performed on the approximately 27 tumor region samples to relate TCRbeta repertoire diversity to the local molecular phenotype. High reproducibility was observed for the technical replicate repertoires, with mean shared-clone rates around 0.89 and correlation coefficients above 0.95. Study-wide conclusions, independent of this receptor: A significantly larger repertoire fraction was made up by the top 250 clones in tumors than in blood (p = 0.039). Consistent with antigen-driven expansion, pairs of tumor regions showed higher repertoire overlap (mean about 36%) than either tumor-adjacent pairs (approximately 17%) or tumor-blood pairs (approximately 15%). Only about 8-24% of top clones were present in all five regions of a tumor, suggesting spatial heterogeneity of tumor-infiltrating T cells. Because only the TCR beta chain was sequenced and unpaired alpha chains were not captured, true repertoire diversity is likely underestimated. Bulk unsorted samples precluded comparing CD4+ and CD8+ T cell repertoires. The study included only a few patients, and the authors note findings should be validated in a larger study.

Without any cell sorting, total RNA and DNA were extracted together from around 20-30 mg of bulk tissue using the AllPrep DNA/RNA mini kit. Surgical resection was performed in China between 2015 and early 2016 on about 5 patients with histopathologically diagnosed primary liver carcinoma. At the time of sampling, the patients were treatment-naive and had chronic HBV infection. Each tumor was sampled at five spatially separated regions: the superior, inferior, left-lateral and right-lateral poles and the tumor centre. Histological examination found more than 75% viable tumor cells in every tumor sample. Fresh tumor and adjacent tissue pieces were bisected; one half was stored in RNAlater at -80°C, the other sent for histology. As for this clonotype: What this receptor recognizes is not known. No much larger clonotype is one base removed from it; base qualities were not supplied.

The germline V and J ends show losses of 0 bases and 15 bases respectively, and no gene match explains 9 bases of the junction. The CDR3 starts with the cysteine, ends with the phenylalanine, and has 14 residues. Here the CDR3 DNA is all that survives: 42 bases in frame from base 1. Per the germline V gene, SGHAT is the CDR1 and FQNNGV is the CDR2. A constant-region primer and ProtoScript II reverse transcriptase were used to reverse-transcribe TCRbeta-specific cDNA from roughly 0.55 ug total RNA. Three nested multiplex PCR rounds, following a slightly modified ARM-PCR procedure, were used to build the TCRbeta libraries. Each of the first two PCR rounds ran for about 10 cycles and used multiplex TRBV1-TRBV30 forward primers together with a Cbeta reverse primer. Sample barcodes and Illumina adapters were added in a final 25-cycle PCR using Deep VentR polymerase. Before sequencing, amplicons between 200 and 500 bp were purified from gel using a QIAquick gel extraction kit. An Illumina HiSeq 2500 was used to sequence the TCRbeta amplicons with 250-bp paired-end reads. The source study handled its data this way. Quality trimming of reads was performed with Trimmomatic v0.33, and paired reads were merged with FLASH v1.2.11 so that full CDR3 sequences could be recovered. V, D and J germline segments were assigned to the rearranged TCRbeta sequences using MiGEC v1.2.1b. VDJtools v1.0.0 computed clonotype statistics and Shannon-Wiener diversity indices. To cut down on sampling bias, every analysis after diversity analysis relied on just the 250 most abundant clonotypes from each sample. The public reads were reprocessed in TCRdb via fastp at Q25 and MiXCR, keeping in-frame beta chains. Entries are consolidated by CDR3 protein sequence, retaining the most common genes and DNA. TCRdb's processing, not the study's, gives the V and J calls here. The table for this sample lists 100,000 to 150,000 distinct CDR3 sequences; around 60% of them were counted only once. The top ten clones comprise around 8.4% of the sample.

The rearranged segments are TRBV11-2 and TRBJ2-1, with 9 bases aligning to TRBD2. The specimen sequenced was liver tumor tissue from sampling region 3. What this sample's cell subset or site label stands for: tumor region T3, left-lateral pole. The source is a woman aged 55-70 years with primary liver carcinoma and hepatitis B virus infection. CDR3 loop: CASSLDPGLAGRFF. The sequenced DNA: TGTGCCAGCAGCTTAGATCCTGGGCTAGCGGGGCGGTTCTTC. With the rest looked up from the reference TRBV11-2 and TRBJ2-1 genes rather than sequenced, the full variable domain is EAGVAQSPRYKIIEKRQSVAFWCNPISGHATLYWYQQILGQGPKLLIQFQNNGVVDDSQLPKDRFSAERLKGVDSTLKIQPAKLEDSAVYLCASSLDPGLAGRFFGPGTRLTVL.